The T cell receptor (beta chain) under discussion was sequenced for a study of T cell responses to AZD1222 COVID-19 vaccine (dated by TCRdb to the early 2020s). Study-wide context: A total of approximately 240 trial participants underwent TCR sequencing, of whom some 210 received two doses of AZD1222 and around 25 received two doses of the MenACWY control vaccine. Enrollment into the trials was organized by age into subgroups of 18-55, 56-69 and 70-plus years, and those subgroups contained approximately 160, 26 and 62 TCR-sequenced participants, respectively. Study-wide findings and limitations: No day 14 peak-response samples were available, so repertoires were characterized only after the peak T cell response. The 56-69-year group was small, and its depth increase did not reach significance, likely because of low power. Participants were mostly white British, with more females than males. The authors suggested clonal diversity may have been underestimated. Reportedly, almost half of the unique spike-specific TCRs recognized epitopes lying outside the regions that are mutated in the B.1.351 and B.1.1.7 variants. Conclusions about previously exposed vaccinees are limited because only five to seven AZD1222 recipients were SARS-CoV-2 seropositive at baseline. The whole spike protein was spanned by vaccine-associated CD4 TCRs, and dominant responses were seen in regions 160-218 and 743-854. A significant rise in spike-specific TCR breadth and depth was observed after two AZD1222 doses relative to day 0 and relative to MenACWY recipients.

From the germline V gene, CDR1 is SGHRS and CDR2 is YFSETQ. Trimming takes 4 bases from V and 0 bases from J, and the germline ends sit 7 bases apart. The CDR3, from cysteine to phenylalanine, totals 13 residues. Just the 39-base CDR3 DNA is kept, in frame starting at base 1. Explained via the paper, the time point label denotes: about 28 days (+/-7) after the second vaccine dose. AZD1222 recipients whose second dose came at about 4 weeks and those whose second dose came at about 12 weeks were combined into one group, since spike-specific TCR depth and breadth did not differ between the two schedules. Vaccinee samples were obtained from the UK trials COV001 and COV002, which included a single-blind randomized controlled phase 2/3 trial of AZD1222 (ChAdOx1 nCoV-19) in healthy adults. For TCRbeta chain sequencing, PBMC samples were collected from trial participants at day 0 and at day 28 after the second dose.

The CDR3 regions of human TCRbeta chains were analyzed by immunosequencing. Turning to the authors' computational methods: TCRs in the repertoires were compared against a reference library of SARS-CoV-2-specific TCRs that had been generated with the MIRA antigen-specificity platform. Breadth meant the fraction of unique TCRs that were SARS-CoV-2-associated, whereas depth meant the fraction of total T cells that were SARS-CoV-2-associated. Each spike-specific TCR was assigned to its reactive spike region and to a CD4 or CD8 class using the MIRA data. Log10-transformed breadth and depth values were compared by one-way ANOVA with Sidak's multiple comparisons tests. TCRdb carries this immuneACCESS record with in-frame sequences only. Its versions omit some clonotypes, under half of them owing to an unresolved V gene in the studies checked, with the rest unexplained. The D gene and trimming were derived from the DNA, and the V and J assignments and clone size from that table. The sample table holds tens of thousands of clones, of which about 93% were seen once. The top ten constitute under 3.5% of the sample.

In regard to this clone: What antigen it recognizes has not been identified. No much larger clone is present one base from it, and per-base qualities are unavailable.

The starting material was peripheral blood, obtained 28 days after the second AZD1222 dose. In this chain, TRBV5-1 is recombined with TRBJ1-1; no D gene call is confident. The source of this sequence is an adult who received the AZD1222 COVID-19 vaccine. The CDR3 region has the sequence CASSVSVNTEAFF. The DNA reads TGCGCCAGCAGCGTCTCAGTGAACACTGAAGCTTTCTTT. With the portions outside the CDR3 filled from the reference TRBV5-1 and TRBJ1-1 genes, the complete variable region becomes KAGVTQTPRYLIKTRGQQVTLSCSPISGHRSVSWYQQTPGQGLQFLFEYFSETQRNKGNFPGRFSGRQFSNSRSEMNVSTLELGDSALYLCASSVSVNTEAFFGQGTRLTVV.